This T cell receptor beta chain was documented in a study of T-cell memory formation after mild COVID-19. The CDR3 is 14 residues long. Trimming cost V 6 bases and J 4 bases; bases outside gene matches: 10. Germline assignment: CDR1 DFQATT and CDR2 SNEGSKA (reference sequence). 5'RACE primed from the constant segment yielded TCR alpha and TCR beta cDNA libraries bearing sample barcodes and UMIs. Each CDR3 protein is one row after TCRdb ran MiXCR on the 5' RACE reads. The sample has hundreds of thousands of distinct CDR3 sequences; approximately 19% are singletons. The TCR comes from a man aged 18-30 years who had mild COVID-19 (a few samples of this study predate the infection). Cell type and time point are not known. The chain joins TRBV20-1 to TRBJ2-5; 8 nucleotides line up with TRBD1. The material sequenced was PBMCs or a T cell subset sorted from them (not recorded which). The CDR3, as DNA: TGCAGTGCCGCCCGACAGGGGTTAACAGAGACCCAGTACTTC. Encoded protein: CSAARQGLTETQYF.